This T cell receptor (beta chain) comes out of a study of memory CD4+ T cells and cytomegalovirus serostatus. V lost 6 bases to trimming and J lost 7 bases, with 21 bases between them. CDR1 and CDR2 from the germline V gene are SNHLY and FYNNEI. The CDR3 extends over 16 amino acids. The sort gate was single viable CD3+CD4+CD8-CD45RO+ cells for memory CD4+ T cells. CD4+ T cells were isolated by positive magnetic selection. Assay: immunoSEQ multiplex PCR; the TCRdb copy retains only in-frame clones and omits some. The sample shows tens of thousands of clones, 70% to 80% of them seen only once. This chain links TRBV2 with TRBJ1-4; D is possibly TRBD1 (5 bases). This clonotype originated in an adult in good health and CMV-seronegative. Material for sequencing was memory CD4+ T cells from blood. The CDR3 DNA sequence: TGTGCCAGCAGCGATCCCGCGGACAAGCAAGGTGAAAAACTGTTTTTT. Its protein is CASSDPADKQGEKLFF.